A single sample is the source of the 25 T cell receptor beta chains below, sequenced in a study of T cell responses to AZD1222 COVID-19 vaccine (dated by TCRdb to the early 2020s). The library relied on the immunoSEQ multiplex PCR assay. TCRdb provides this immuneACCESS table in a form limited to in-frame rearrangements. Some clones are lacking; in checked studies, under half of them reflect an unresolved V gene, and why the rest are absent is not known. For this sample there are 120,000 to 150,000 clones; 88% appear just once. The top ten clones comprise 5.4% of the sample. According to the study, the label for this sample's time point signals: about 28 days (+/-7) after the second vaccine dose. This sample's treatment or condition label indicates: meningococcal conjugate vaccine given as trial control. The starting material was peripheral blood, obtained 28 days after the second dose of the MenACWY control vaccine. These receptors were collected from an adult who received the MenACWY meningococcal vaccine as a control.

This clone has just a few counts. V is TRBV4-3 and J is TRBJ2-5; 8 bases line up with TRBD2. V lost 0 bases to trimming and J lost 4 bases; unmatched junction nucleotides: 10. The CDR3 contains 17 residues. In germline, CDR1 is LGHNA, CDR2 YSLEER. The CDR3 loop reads CASSQELLGGGRETQYF. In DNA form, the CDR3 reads TGCGCCAGCAGCCAAGAGTTACTCGGCGGGGGGAGAGAGACCCAGTACTTC.

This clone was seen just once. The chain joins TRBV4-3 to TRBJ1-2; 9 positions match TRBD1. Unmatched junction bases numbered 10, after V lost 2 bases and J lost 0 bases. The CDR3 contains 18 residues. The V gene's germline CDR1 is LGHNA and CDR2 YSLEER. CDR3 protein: CASSQHPLQGAPNYGYTF. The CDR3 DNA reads TGCGCCAGCAGCCAACACCCACTACAGGGGGCGCCTAACTATGGCTACACCTTC.

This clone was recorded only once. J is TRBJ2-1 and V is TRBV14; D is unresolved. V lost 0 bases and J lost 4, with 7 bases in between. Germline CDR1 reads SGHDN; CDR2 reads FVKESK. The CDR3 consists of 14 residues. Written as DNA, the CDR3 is TGTGCCAGCAGCCAAGAAGGACCATACAATGAGCAGTTCTTC. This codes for CASSQEGPYNEQFF.

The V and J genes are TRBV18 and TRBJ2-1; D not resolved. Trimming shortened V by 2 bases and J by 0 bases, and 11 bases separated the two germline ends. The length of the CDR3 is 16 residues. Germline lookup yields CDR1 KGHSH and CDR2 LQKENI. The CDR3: CASSPDDSSSYNEQFF. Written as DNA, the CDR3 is TGTGCCAGCTCACCAGACGACTCTAGCTCCTACAATGAGCAGTTCTTC.

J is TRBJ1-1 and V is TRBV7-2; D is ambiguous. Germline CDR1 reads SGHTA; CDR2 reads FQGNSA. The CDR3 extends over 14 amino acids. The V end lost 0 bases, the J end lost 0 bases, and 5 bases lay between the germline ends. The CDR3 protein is CASSLATVNTEAFF. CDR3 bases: TGTGCCAGCAGCTTAGCGACGGTGAACACTGAAGCTTTCTTT.

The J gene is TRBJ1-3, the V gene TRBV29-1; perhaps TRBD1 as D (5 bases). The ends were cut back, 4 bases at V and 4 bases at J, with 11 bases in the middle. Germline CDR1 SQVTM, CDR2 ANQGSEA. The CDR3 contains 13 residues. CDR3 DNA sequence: TGCAGCGTTGGGCAGGGCTCAGGAAACACCATATATTTT. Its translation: CSVGQGSGNTIYF.

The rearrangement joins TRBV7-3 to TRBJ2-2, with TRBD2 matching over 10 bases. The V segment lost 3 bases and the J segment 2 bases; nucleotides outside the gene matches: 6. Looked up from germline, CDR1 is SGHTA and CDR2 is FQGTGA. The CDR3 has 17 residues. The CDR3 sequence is CASSFHTSGKNTGELFF. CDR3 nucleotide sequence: TGTGCCAGCAGCTTCCATACTAGCGGGAAAAACACCGGGGAGCTGTTTTTT.

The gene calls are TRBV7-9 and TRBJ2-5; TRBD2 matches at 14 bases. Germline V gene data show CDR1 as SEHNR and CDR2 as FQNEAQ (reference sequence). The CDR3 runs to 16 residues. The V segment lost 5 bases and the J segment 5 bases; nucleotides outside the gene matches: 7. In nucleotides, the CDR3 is TGTGCCAGCAGCCAGACTAGCGGGAGGGCCTTGGAGACCCAGTACTTC. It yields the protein CASSQTSGRALETQYF. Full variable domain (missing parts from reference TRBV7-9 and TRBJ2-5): DTGVSQNPRHKITKRGQNVTFRCDPISEHNRLYWYRQTLGQGPEFLTYFQNEAQLEKSRLLSDRFSAERPKGSFSTLEIQRTEQGDSAMYLCASSQTSGRALETQYFGPGTRLLVL.

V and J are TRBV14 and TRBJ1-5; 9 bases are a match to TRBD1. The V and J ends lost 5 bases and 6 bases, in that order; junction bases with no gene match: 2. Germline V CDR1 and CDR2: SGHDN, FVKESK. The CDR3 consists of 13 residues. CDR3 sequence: CASSGTGTQPQHF. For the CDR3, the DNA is TGTGCCAGCAGCGGGACAGGGACTCAGCCCCAGCATTTT.

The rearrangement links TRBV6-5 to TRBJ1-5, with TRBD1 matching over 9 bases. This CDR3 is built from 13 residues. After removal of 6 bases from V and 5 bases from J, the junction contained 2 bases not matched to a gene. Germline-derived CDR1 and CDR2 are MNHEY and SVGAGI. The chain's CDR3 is CASRQGADQPQHF. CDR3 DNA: TGTGCCAGCAGACAGGGGGCGGATCAGCCCCAGCATTTT.

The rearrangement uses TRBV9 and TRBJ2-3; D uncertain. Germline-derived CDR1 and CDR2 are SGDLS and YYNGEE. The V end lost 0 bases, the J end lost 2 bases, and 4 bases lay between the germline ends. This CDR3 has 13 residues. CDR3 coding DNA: TGTGCCAGCAGCGTAGGAGTCACAGATACGCAGTATTTT. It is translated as CASSVGVTDTQYF.

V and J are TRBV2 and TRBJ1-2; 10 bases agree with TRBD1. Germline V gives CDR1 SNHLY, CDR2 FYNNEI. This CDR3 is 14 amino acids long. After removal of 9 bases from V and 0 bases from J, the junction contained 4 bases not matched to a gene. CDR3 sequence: CASTGTGANYGYTF. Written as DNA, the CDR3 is TGTGCCAGTACCGGGACAGGGGCTAACTATGGCTACACCTTC.

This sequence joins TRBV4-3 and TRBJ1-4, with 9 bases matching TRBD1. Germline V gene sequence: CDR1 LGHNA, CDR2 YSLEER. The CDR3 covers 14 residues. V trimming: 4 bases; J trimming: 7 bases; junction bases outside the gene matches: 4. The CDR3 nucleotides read TGCGCCAGCAGCCTACAGGGGGCGGGTGAAAAACTGTTTTTT. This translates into CASSLQGAGEKLFF.

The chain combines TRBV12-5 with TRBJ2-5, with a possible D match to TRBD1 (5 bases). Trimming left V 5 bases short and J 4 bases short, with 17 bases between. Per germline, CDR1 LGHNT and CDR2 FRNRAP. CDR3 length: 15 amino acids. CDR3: CASGIRWGGGETQYF. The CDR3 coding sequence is TGTGCTAGTGGTATCCGGTGGGGCGGTGGAGAGACCCAGTACTTC.

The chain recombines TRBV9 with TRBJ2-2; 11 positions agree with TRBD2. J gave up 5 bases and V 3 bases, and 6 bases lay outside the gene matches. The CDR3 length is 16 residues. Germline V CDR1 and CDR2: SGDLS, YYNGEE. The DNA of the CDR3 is TGTGCCAGCAGCGATGAGACTAGCGGGGAGACCGGGGAGCTGTTTTTT. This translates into CASSDETSGETGELFF.

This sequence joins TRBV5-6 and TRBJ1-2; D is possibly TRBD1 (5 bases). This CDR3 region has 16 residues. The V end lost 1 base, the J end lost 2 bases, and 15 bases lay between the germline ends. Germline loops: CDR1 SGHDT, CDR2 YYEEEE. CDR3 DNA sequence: TGTGCCAGCAGCTTGTTGCAGGGCACCCTAAACTATGGCTACACCTTC. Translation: CASSLLQGTLNYGYTF. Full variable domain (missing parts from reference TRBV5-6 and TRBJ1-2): DAGVTQSPTHLIKTRGQQVTLRCSPKSGHDTVSWYQQALGQGPQFIFQYYEEEERQRGNFPDRFSGHQFPNYSSELNVNALLLGDSALYLCASSLLQGTLNYGYTFGSGTRLTVV.

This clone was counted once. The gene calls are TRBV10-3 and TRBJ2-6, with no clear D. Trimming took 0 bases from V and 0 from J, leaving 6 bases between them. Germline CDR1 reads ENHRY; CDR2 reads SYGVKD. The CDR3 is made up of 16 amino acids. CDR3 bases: TGTGCCATCAGTGAGTCGGCATACTCTGGGGCCAACGTCCTGACTTTC. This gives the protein CAISESAYSGANVLTF.

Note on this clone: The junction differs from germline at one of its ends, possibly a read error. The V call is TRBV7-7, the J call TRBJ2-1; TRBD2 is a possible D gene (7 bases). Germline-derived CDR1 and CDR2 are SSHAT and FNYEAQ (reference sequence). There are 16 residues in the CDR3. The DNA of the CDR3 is TGTGCTAGCAGCCCACAGCCGGGACACGGACTAGAAGAGCAGTTCTTC. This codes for CASSPQPGHGLEEQFF.

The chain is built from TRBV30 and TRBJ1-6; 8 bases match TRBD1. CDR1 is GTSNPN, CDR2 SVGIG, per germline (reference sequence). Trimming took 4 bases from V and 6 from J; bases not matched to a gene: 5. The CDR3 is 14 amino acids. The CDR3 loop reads CAWKGDRGNSPLHF. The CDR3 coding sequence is TGTGCCTGGAAAGGTGACAGGGGTAATTCACCCCTCCACTTT.

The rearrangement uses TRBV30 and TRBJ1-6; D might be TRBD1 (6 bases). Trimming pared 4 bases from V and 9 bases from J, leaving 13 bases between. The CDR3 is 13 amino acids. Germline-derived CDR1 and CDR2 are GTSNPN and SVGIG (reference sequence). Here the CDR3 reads CAWNRDDSSPLHF. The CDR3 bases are TGTGCCTGGAACAGGGATGATAGTTCACCCCTCCACTTT.

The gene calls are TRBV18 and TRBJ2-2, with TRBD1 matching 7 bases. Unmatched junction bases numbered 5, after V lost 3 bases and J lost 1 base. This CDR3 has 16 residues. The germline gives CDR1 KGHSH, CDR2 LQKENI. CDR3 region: CASSPQGGRNTGELFF. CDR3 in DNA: TGTGCCAGCTCACCCCAAGGGGGCCGGAACACCGGGGAGCTGTTTTTT. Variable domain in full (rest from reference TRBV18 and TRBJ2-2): NAGVMQNPRHLVRRRGQEARLRCSPMKGHSHVYWYRQLPEEGLKFMVYLQKENIIDESGMPKERFSAEFPKEGPSILRIQQVVRGDSAAYFCASSPQGGRNTGELFFGEGSRLTVL.

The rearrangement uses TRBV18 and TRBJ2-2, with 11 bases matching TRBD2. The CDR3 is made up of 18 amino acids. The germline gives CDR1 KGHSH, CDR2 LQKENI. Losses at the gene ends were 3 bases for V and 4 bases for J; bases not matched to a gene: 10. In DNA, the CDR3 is TGTGCCAGCTCACCTGGACTAGCGGGTGGTTCGAGCACCGGGGAGCTGTTTTTT. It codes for CASSPGLAGGSSTGELFF.

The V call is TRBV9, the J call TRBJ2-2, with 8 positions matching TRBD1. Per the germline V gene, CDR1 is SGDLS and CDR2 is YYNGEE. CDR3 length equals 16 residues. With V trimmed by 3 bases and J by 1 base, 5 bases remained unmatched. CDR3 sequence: CASSAHDRGNTGELFF. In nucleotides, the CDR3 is TGTGCCAGCAGCGCCCACGACAGGGGGAACACCGGGGAGCTGTTTTTT.

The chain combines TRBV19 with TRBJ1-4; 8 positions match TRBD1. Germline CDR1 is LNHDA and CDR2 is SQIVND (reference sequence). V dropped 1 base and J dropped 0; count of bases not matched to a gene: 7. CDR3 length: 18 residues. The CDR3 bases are TGTGCCAGTAGTATAGCCGGACAGGGCCTGGCAACTAATGAAAAACTGTTTTTT. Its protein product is CASSIAGQGLATNEKLFF.

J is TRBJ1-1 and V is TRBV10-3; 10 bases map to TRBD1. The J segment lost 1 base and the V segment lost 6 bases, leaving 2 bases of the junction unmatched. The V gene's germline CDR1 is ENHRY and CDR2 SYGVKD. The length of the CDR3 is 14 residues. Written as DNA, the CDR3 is TGTGCCATCAGCGGGACAGGGGCGAACACTGAAGCTTTCTTT. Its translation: CAISGTGANTEAFF.